This TCR beta chain derives from a study of T-cell memory formation after mild COVID-19. The CDR3 totals 14 residues. V dropped 4 bases and J dropped 3 bases, with 12 bases sitting between them. In germline, CDR1 is MGHRA, CDR2 YSYEKL. TCRdb re-derived calls from the 5' RACE reads in MiXCR, one entry per CDR3 protein. The sample has more than 100,000 distinct CDR3 sequences; about 5.9% are singletons. Only a few counts were recorded for this clonotype. Its target is unknown. Findings of the study overall: The study found contracting CD4+ clones mainly in CM and EM and contracting CD8+ clones in EMRA.

This sequence joins TRBV4-1 and TRBJ2-5; unclear D gene. This sequence was found in an adult woman who had mild COVID-19 (a few samples of this study predate the infection). Cell type and time point are not known. Sequencing input: PBMCs or a T cell subset sorted from them (not recorded which). CDR3 residues: CASSPRTDKETQYF. The CDR3 region has the DNA TGCGCCAGCAGCCCACGGACCGATAAAGAGACCCAGTACTTC.